This is a list of T cell receptor beta chains from one sample in a study of blood T cell repertoires in COVID-19. Libraries were prepared by immunoSEQ multiplex PCR; TCRdb keeps only in-frame clonotypes and omits some of them. This table has fewer than 350,000 clones, roughly 89% appearing once. Sequencing was carried out using PBMCs or T cells enriched from blood (not recorded which). The origin of the receptors is a woman in her 40s who had recovered from COVID-19. The CDR3 runs from the conserved cysteine through the conserved F or W. D genes are given only for firm matches. Part of the rows lack a size; the others show once, few, many or a class for expanded clones.

TRBV2,.,TRBJ2-6,.,CASSEGGAGANVLTF,TGTGCCAGCAGTGAAGGAGGTGCTGGGGCCAACGTCCTGACTTTC
TRBV19,TRBD1,TRBJ1-5,once,CASSRTGDSNQPQHF,TGTGCCAGTAGTAGGACAGGGGATAGCAATCAGCCCCAGCATTTT
TRBV5-1,TRBD1,TRBJ1-1,few,CASSSNWDRSRSEAFF,TGCGCCAGCAGCTCTAACTGGGACAGGTCTAGGAGTGAAGCTTTCTTT
TRBV7-2,.,TRBJ2-3,.,CASSFRGTDTQYF,TGTGCCAGCAGCTTCAGGGGCACAGATACGCAGTATTTT
TRBV3-1/TRBV3-2,.,TRBJ1-6,.,CASSPNPWSYNSPLHF,TGTGCCAGCAGCCCTAACCCATGGTCCTATAATTCACCCCTCCACTTT
TRBV10-3,.,TRBJ1-2,.,CAISESVVQGGYGYTF,TGTGCCATCAGTGAAAGCGTAGTACAGGGAGGGTATGGCTACACCTTC
TRBV6-1,.,TRBJ1-1,.,CASSERLRTEAFF,TGTGCCAGCAGTGAACGATTGCGAACTGAAGCTTTCTTT
TRBV7-2,TRBD2,TRBJ2-1,.,CASNPGGLAASSYNEQFF,TGTGCCAGCAACCCAGGGGGACTAGCGGCGAGCTCCTACAATGAGCAGTTCTTC
TRBV5-1,TRBD2,TRBJ2-5,.,CASKVGGGGYGETQYF,TGCGCCAGCAAGGTTGGCGGGGGAGGATACGGAGAGACCCAGTACTTC
TRBV9,.,TRBJ2-1,.,CASSVGLWGYEQFF,TGTGCCAGCAGCGTAGGCCTCTGGGGCTATGAGCAGTTCTTC
TRBV30,TRBD1,TRBJ1-5,.,CAWSWTGDQPQHF,TGTGCCTGGAGTTGGACAGGGGACCAGCCCCAGCATTTT
TRBV14,.,TRBJ1-2,.,CASTWTFYGYTF,TGTGCCAGCACATGGACATTCTATGGCTACACCTTC
TRBV2,.,TRBJ1-5,.,CASSVFGDQPQHF,TGTGCCAGCAGTGTATTCGGGGATCAGCCCCAGCATTTT
TRBV6-5,.,TRBJ2-1,.,CASTLDRYSYNEQFF,TGTGCCAGCACCTTAGACAGATACTCCTACAATGAGCAGTTCTTC
TRBV18,.,TRBJ2-1,.,CASSRQVTEQFF,TGTGCCAGCTCACGACAGGTAACTGAGCAGTTCTTC
TRBV5-4,TRBD1,TRBJ1-6,.,CASSQWDRGWSPLHF,TGTGCCAGCAGCCAATGGGACAGGGGTTGGTCACCCCTCCACTTT
TRBV19,TRBD1,TRBJ1-6,.,CASTYGTGSNSPLHF,TGTGCCAGTACCTACGGGACAGGTAGTAATTCACCCCTCCACTTT
TRBV13,.,TRBJ1-1,.,CASRSWTPPMNTEAFF,TGTGCCAGCAGGTCGTGGACTCCCCCCATGAACACTGAAGCTTTCTTT
TRBV12-3/TRBV12-4,TRBD1,TRBJ1-1,.,CASSQTGSEAFF,TGTGCCAGCAGTCAGACAGGGTCTGAAGCTTTCTTT
TRBV10-3,TRBD1,TRBJ2-1,.,CAISGRQGVDNEQFF,TGTGCCATCAGTGGGAGACAGGGGGTCGACAATGAGCAGTTCTTC
TRBV9,TRBD2,TRBJ2-7,once,CASSVGTNWAGEGYEQYF,TGTGCCAGCAGCGTAGGGACCAACTGGGCGGGAGAGGGATACGAGCAGTACTTC
TRBV6-2/TRBV6-3,.,TRBJ2-7,.,CASSYPHREGEQYF,TGTGCCAGCAGTTACCCCCACAGGGAAGGCGAGCAGTACTTC
TRBV6-2/TRBV6-3,.,TRBJ2-5,.,CASSYSGGRSETQYF,TGTGCCAGCAGTTACTCAGGCGGAAGATCCGAGACCCAGTACTTC
TRBV19,TRBD1,TRBJ1-1,.,CASTLRDSHTEAFF,TGTGCCAGTACACTCCGGGACAGCCACACTGAAGCTTTCTTT
TRBV6-5,.,TRBJ1-2,.,CASSPRDNYGYTF,TGTGCCAGCAGCCCCCGGGATAACTATGGCTACACCTTC
TRBV10-3,.,TRBJ2-5,.,CAISEIQEGGTQYF,TGTGCCATCAGTGAGATCCAGGAAGGAGGGACCCAGTACTTC
TRBV5-1,TRBD1,TRBJ1-6,.,CASSLGTEVSSSPLHF,TGCGCCAGCAGCTTAGGGACAGAGGTTTCTTCATCACCCCTCCACTTT
TRBV2,.,TRBJ1-6,few,CASRDRINSPLHF,TGTGCCAGCAGAGACAGAATTAATTCACCCCTCCACTTT
TRBV5-1,TRBD1,TRBJ2-7,.,CASSLGRTGFSEQYF,TGCGCCAGCAGCTTGGGACGGACAGGGTTTTCCGAGCAGTACTTC